This TCR beta chain derives from a study of technical replicates of blood from a few donors. Germline values: CDR1 MNHEY, CDR2 SVGAGI. The length of the CDR3 is 13 residues. Between the trimmed V and J ends, which lost 4 bases and 4 bases, there was a span of 7 bases. Profiling relied on immunoSEQ multiplex PCR, and the TCRdb table lists in-frame clones only, not all of them. The repertoire holds about 75,000 clones, with about 97% as singletons. This clone was seen once. The receptor was isolated from a human donor in good health. V is TRBV6-5 and J is TRBJ1-4; D unclear. Input material: T cells isolated from PBMCs. The CDR3 loop reads CASSSTGNEKLFF. DNA of the CDR3: TGTGCCAGCAGTTCGACGGGTAATGAAAAACTGTTTTTT.